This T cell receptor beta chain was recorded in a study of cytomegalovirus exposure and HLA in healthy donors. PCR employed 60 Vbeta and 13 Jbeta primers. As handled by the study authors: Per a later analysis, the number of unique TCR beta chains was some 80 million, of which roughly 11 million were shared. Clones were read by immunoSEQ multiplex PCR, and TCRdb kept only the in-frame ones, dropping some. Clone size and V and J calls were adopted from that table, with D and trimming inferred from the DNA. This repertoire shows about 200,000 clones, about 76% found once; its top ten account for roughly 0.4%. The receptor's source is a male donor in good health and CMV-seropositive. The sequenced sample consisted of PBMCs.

The CDR3 sequence: CASSSGTTNTGELFF. CDR3 DNA sequence: TGTGCCAGCAGTTCCGGGACTACCAACACCGGGGAGCTGTTTTTT. The chain links TRBV27 to TRBJ2-2; 7 positions agree with TRBD2. The CDR3 extends over 15 amino acids. Trimming took 4 bases from V and 2 from J; bases not matched to a gene: 4. Germline CDR1 and CDR2: MNHEY and SMNVEV (reference sequence).